This TCR beta chain was captured in a study of blood T cell repertoires in COVID-19. Whole-study context: The United States, Italy and Spain supplied acute and convalescent COVID-19 samples. Nucleic acid was either cDNA or gDNA, and it came from T cells, B-cell-depleted T cells, or PBMCs.

Here immunoSEQ multiplex PCR was the method, and the copy in TCRdb shows in-frame clones only, minus some. The sample contains 250,000 to 350,000 clones, 85% of which appear only once. The CDR3 loop spans 13 amino acids. The V and J ends lost 1 base and 2 bases respectively, with 5 bases between them. In germline, CDR1 is LGHDT, CDR2 YNNKEL (reference sequence). Two negative PCRs, clearance, or symptom resolution had been documented for recovered Cohort 3 donors. This receptor was taken from a woman in her forties or fifties who had recovered from COVID-19. The sequenced material came from PBMCs or T cells enriched from blood (not recorded which). The chain has TRBV3-1 (or the pseudogene TRBV3-2) and TRBJ2-5; D ambiguous. The CDR3 here is CASSQGYQETQYF. The CDR3 nucleotides read TGTGCCAGCAGCCAAGGCTATCAAGAGACCCAGTACTTC.